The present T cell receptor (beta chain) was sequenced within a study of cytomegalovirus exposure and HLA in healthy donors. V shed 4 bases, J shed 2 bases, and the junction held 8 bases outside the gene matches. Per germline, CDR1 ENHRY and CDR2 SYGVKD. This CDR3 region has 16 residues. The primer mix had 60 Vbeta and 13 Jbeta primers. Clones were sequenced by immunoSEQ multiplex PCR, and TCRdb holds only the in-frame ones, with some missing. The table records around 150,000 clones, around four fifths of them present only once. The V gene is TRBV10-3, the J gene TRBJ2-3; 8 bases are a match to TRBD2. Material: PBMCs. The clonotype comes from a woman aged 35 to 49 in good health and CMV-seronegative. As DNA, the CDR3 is TGTGCCATCAGTGGGGAGCGGGGGCCCATCACAGATACGCAGTATTTT. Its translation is CAISGERGPITDTQYF.